This T cell receptor beta chain was captured by sequencing in a study of T-cell memory formation after mild COVID-19. This clonotype has just a few counts. The CDR3 consists of 18 residues. The germline V gene encodes CDR1 SGHNT and CDR2 YENEEA. Unmatched junction bases numbered 12, after V lost 5 bases and J lost 2 bases. TCRdb reprocessed the 5' RACE reads with MiXCR, giving one entry per CDR3 protein. Found here are around 370,000 distinct CDR3 sequences, about 21% of them singletons; the top ten hold around an eighth. This sequence was found in an adult woman who had mild COVID-19 (a few samples of this study predate the infection). Cell type and time point are not known. Sequencing used PBMCs or a T cell subset sorted from them (not recorded which). The chain employs TRBV11-3 and TRBJ2-1, with TRBD1 matching over 10 bases. Here the CDR3 DNA reads TGTGCCAGCAGCCTCGGGTCTACCGGGACAGGGGCCTACAATGAGCAGTTCTTC. Translation gives CASSLGSTGTGAYNEQFF.